This entry lists 14 T cell receptor beta chains sequenced from one sample in a study of T-cell reconstitution after alpha-beta-depleted transplantation in children. The authors prepared the TCRbeta library with unique molecular identifiers. TCRdb reprocessed the PCR reads with MiXCR, giving one entry per CDR3 protein. Of about 500,000 distinct CDR3 sequences listed, roughly 11% are singletons. The sample here was PBMCs, mostly from graft donor cells, taken 180 days after TCRalphabeta/CD19-depleted stem cell transplant. All receptors derive from a female patient between 2 and 15 years old who had a stem cell transplant for aplastic anemia, so the T cells may come from the graft donor.

This clonotype was seen ten or more times. CDR3 in DNA: TGTGCCAGCAGCAAGGACTGCTACGAGCAGTACGTC. Its protein is CASSKDCYEQYV. The chain couples TRBV21-1 to TRBJ2-7. TRBV21-1 is listed as a pseudogene. CDR3 length: 12 residues.

This clonotype was recorded at least ten times. The rearrangement uses TRBV10-3 and TRBJ2-1; D perhaps matches TRBD2 (5 bases). Looked up from germline, CDR1 is ENHRY and CDR2 is SYGVKD. V was clipped by 5 bases and J by 4 bases, with 12 bases between them. The CDR3 loop spans 14 amino acids. The chain's CDR3 is CAISPIGLYNEQFF. CDR3 DNA: TGTGCCATCAGTCCCATCGGACTGTACAATGAGCAGTTCTTC.

This clonotype was observed a handful of times. The chain combines TRBV11-2 with TRBJ2-7; D not certain. The V end lost 4 bases, the J end lost 6 bases, and 28 bases lay between the germline ends. The CDR3 covers 18 residues. Germline V gives CDR1 SGHAT, CDR2 FQNNGV. CDR3 DNA: TGTGCCAGCAGCTCCTCCCCTCCTTGGAGAGAAGTCCCCACCGAGCAGTACTTC. It codes for CASSSSPPWREVPTEQYF.

In its sample, this clonotype was seen many times. This chain connects TRBV20-1 to TRBJ2-3, with TRBD2 identical over 10 bases. The CDR3 covers 14 residues. V was clipped by 6 bases and J by 5 bases; unmatched bases: 8. Germline CDR1 is DFQATT and CDR2 is SNEGSKA (reference sequence). In DNA form, the CDR3 reads TGCAGTGCCGAGGAGCGGGGGGGCTTAGATACGCAGTATTTT. Translating gives CSAEERGGLDTQYF.

CDR3 protein: CASSPLRLAGASDTQYF. In DNA form, the CDR3 reads TGTGCCAGCTCACCCCTAAGACTAGCGGGAGCTTCGGATACGCAGTATTTT. The chain recombines TRBV18 with TRBJ2-3; 12 bases agree with TRBD2. The CDR3 totals 17 residues. Unmatched junction bases numbered 10, after V lost 3 bases and J lost 6 bases. Germline V gives CDR1 KGHSH, CDR2 LQKENI.

This clonotype was observed many times. The chain has TRBV7-8 and TRBJ2-7; D is unclear. V was clipped by 4 bases and J by 2 bases, with 15 bases between them. CDR1 is SGHVS, CDR2 FQNEAQ, per germline. The CDR3 is 15 residues long. Here the CDR3 DNA reads TGTGCCAGCAGCTCCCCCGGACCCACCCCCTACGAGCAGTACTTC. Protein: CASSSPGPTPYEQYF.

The chain joins TRBV2 to TRBJ2-3; D ambiguous. Germline V gene data show CDR1 as SNHLY and CDR2 as FYNNEI. The CDR3 length is 15 residues. V shed 10 bases and J shed 1 base, with 18 bases lying between them. The CDR3, as DNA: TGTGCCACCCCATCGGGTATTCTAGGCACAGATACGCAGTATTTT. It codes for CATPSGILGTDTQYF.

Ten or more counts support this clonotype. V is TRBV2 and J is TRBJ2-7, with D hard to call. The CDR3 spans 12 residues. Germline CDR1 reads SNHLY; CDR2 reads FYNNEI. V dropped 4 bases and J dropped 0 bases, with 4 bases sitting between them. CDR3 loop: CASSGDSYEQYF. The CDR3 bases are TGTGCCAGCAGTGGTGACTCCTACGAGCAGTACTTC.

This rearrangement joins TRBV20-1 to TRBJ1-1; unclear D gene. Trimming removed 4 bases from V and 0 bases from J, with 15 bases in between. Germline V gene sequence: CDR1 DFQATT, CDR2 SNEGSKA (reference sequence). The CDR3 length is 15 residues. The CDR3 DNA reads TGCAGTGCTACCCGCCCTACTCCTTTGAACACTGAAGCTTTCTTT. Amino acid sequence: CSATRPTPLNTEAFF.

This rearrangement joins TRBV7-9 to TRBJ2-3; D may be TRBD1 or TRBD2 (5 bases each). The germline V and J ends were trimmed by 0 bases and 2 bases, with 12 bases remaining between them. This CDR3 has 16 residues. The germline gives CDR1 SEHNR, CDR2 FQNEAQ (reference sequence). The CDR3 coding sequence is TGTGCCAGCAGCTTAGCGTCGGGGACGGCCACAGATACGCAGTATTTT. Protein sequence: CASSLASGTATDTQYF.

The chain recombines TRBV12-3 or TRBV12-4 with TRBJ1-2; D is undetermined. The CDR3 totals 12 residues. With 4 bases removed from V and 7 bases from J, the gap between germline ends came to 10 bases. For the CDR3, the DNA is TGTGCCAGCAGTTCCGGCAGTGGTGGCTACACCTTC. Its protein is CASSSGSGGYTF.

The chain joins TRBV19 to TRBJ2-1, with 7 nucleotides matching TRBD2. V trimming: 5 bases; J trimming: 7 bases; junction bases outside the gene matches: 8. Per germline, CDR1 LNHDA and CDR2 SQIVND (reference sequence). This CDR3 has 14 amino acids. Written as DNA, the CDR3 is TGTGCCAGTAGTTGGGCTAGCGGTATTAATGAGCAGTTCTTC. This codes for CASSWASGINEQFF.

This rearrangement joins TRBV12-3 or TRBV12-4 to TRBJ2-3, with 10 bases aligning to TRBD2. The CDR3 length is 18 residues. Trimming removed 6 bases from V and 0 bases from J; junction bases left unmatched: 12. Written as DNA, the CDR3 is TGTGCCAGCAGCCTCCCGGGACTAGCGTTTGCTAGCACAGATACGCAGTATTTT. Protein product: CASSLPGLAFASTDTQYF.

This clonotype came up a few times. Here the CDR3 reads CASRFVGTNYGYTF. The CDR3 coding sequence is TGTGCCAGCAGGTTCGTGGGTACTAACTATGGCTACACCTTC. The rearrangement links TRBV27 to TRBJ1-2; D is unclear. V lost 6 bases to trimming and J lost 0 bases, with 11 bases between them. Germline values: CDR1 MNHEY, CDR2 SMNVEV (reference sequence). This CDR3 has 14 residues.